This is a list of T cell receptor beta chains from one sample in a study of long-term antiretroviral therapy in people with HIV. Only in-frame clones appear in the TCRdb table, and some are missing; sequencing was by immunoSEQ multiplex PCR. Among tens of thousands of clones listed, 75% to 90% were seen once. The source material was unsorted PBMCs, sampled 2.2 years after starting antiretroviral therapy. The receptors stem from a man aged 18 to 29 with HIV. Both conserved end residues are part of each CDR3. The D gene is left open where the match is weak. A row's size may be missing; if present it is once, few, many or a size class.

TRBV6-1	NA	TRBJ1-2	NA	TGTGCCAGCAGTGAGTCAGGGTGGGTCTATGGCTACACCTTC	CASSESGWVYGYTF
TRBV7-9	NA	TRBJ2-1	NA	TGTGCCAGCAGACCGGGGACATTTTACAATGAGCAGTTCTTC	CASRPGTFYNEQFF
TRBV2	TRBD2	TRBJ2-3	NA	TGTGCCAGCAGAAGACTAGCGGGGAGCACAGATACGCAGTATTTT	CASRRLAGSTDTQYF
TRBV30	NA	TRBJ2-7	once	TGTGCCTGTGCGAGGGACGGGACCTTCTACGAGCAGTACTTC	CACARDGTFYEQYF
TRBV14	NA	TRBJ2-7	NA	TGTGCCAGCAGCCAATACAGGGAATATTTCTACGAGCAGTACTTC	CASSQYREYFYEQYF
TRBV7-3	NA	TRBJ2-7	NA	TGTGCCAGCAGCTTTCTGGGACCTAACGAGCAGTACTTC	CASSFLGPNEQYF
TRBV5-8	TRBD2	TRBJ2-1	NA	TGTGCCAGCAGCTTGGAGGGACTAGCGGGACATGAGCAGTTCTTC	CASSLEGLAGHEQFF
TRBV7-2	NA	TRBJ1-2	NA	TGTGCCAGCAGCTTAGCAGCCAGTAACTATGGCTACACCTTC	CASSLAASNYGYTF
TRBV2	TRBD2	TRBJ2-7	NA	TGTGCCAGCAGGGGACTAGCGGATTTCTACGAGCAGTACTTC	CASRGLADFYEQYF
TRBV11-2	NA	TRBJ1-3	few	TGTGCCAGCAGCTCCCTAAGAAACACCATATATTTT	CASSSLRNTIYF
TRBV19	NA	TRBJ1-2	NA	TGTGCCAGTAGGGGGCTGGGCGACAACTATGGCTACACCTTC	CASRGLGDNYGYTF
TRBV5-1	NA	TRBJ2-7	once	TGCGCCAGCAGCTTCCAGTACGAGCAGTACTTC	CASSFQYEQYF
TRBV5-4	NA	TRBJ1-3	NA	TGTGCCAGCAGGGCGGGACTCCACTCTGGAAACACCATATATTTT	CASRAGLHSGNTIYF
TRBV5-1	NA	TRBJ1-2	few	TGCGCCAGCAGCTTGGCCACAGATCAAAGCTATGGCTACACCTTC	CASSLATDQSYGYTF
TRBV7-2	NA	TRBJ2-7	NA	TGTGCCAGCGGCTTCGCCACGTACGAGCAGTACTTC	CASGFATYEQYF
TRBV28	NA	TRBJ1-5	NA	TGTGCCAGCCGCACCTCCCACAACCTCTTCAATCAGCCCCAGCATTTT	CASRTSHNLFNQPQHF
TRBV29-1	NA	TRBJ2-5	NA	TGCAGCGTTGAAGGGACTCGAGAGACCCAGTACTTC	CSVEGTRETQYF
TRBV7-8	TRBD1	TRBJ1-6	NA	TGTGCCAGCAGCCCGCATAGGGACAGAAATTCACCCCTCCACTTT	CASSPHRDRNSPLHF
TRBV5-8	NA	TRBJ2-7	NA	TGTGCCAGCAGCTTGGCCCTCAGCTCCTACGAGCAGTACTTC	CASSLALSSYEQYF
TRBV2	NA	TRBJ1-4	NA	TGTGCCAGCAGGGAGGGTGAAGGTGAAAAACTGTTTTTT	CASREGEGEKLFF